This T cell receptor beta chain stems from a study of T cells after yellow fever vaccination. The authors made TCR cDNA by 5'RACE template switching, adding a universal primer site and UMIs. Each CDR3 protein is one row after TCRdb ran MiXCR on the 5' RACE reads. The data hold roughly 320,000 distinct CDR3 sequences, with 9.5% to 12% observed a single time. Study-level findings and limits: Compared with primary, the secondary response was weaker and peaked at day 5, not 15. The bulk population could contribute abundant contaminating clonotypes to FACS-sorted repertoires. Booster sampling recovered most clones from primary vaccination (about 97% CD4, approximately 88% CD8).

On this clonotype: What it recognizes is unknown.

The CDR3 spans 16 residues. With 1 base removed from V and 1 base from J, the gap between germline ends came to 13 bases. Germline V lookup: CDR1 SSHAT, CDR2 FNYEAQ (reference sequence). The source is a man aged 18 to 29 who received the YFV17D yellow fever vaccine. The sequenced sample was CD4+ T cells sorted from PBMCs, obtained 45 days after the yellow fever booster vaccination. V gene TRBV7-7 combines with J gene TRBJ2-5; TRBD1 or TRBD2 may be the D gene (5 bases each). DNA for the CDR3: TGTGCCAGCAGCTTAGGAGGGGCCGCTCTCCAAGAGACCCAGTACTTC. This translates into CASSLGGAALQETQYF.